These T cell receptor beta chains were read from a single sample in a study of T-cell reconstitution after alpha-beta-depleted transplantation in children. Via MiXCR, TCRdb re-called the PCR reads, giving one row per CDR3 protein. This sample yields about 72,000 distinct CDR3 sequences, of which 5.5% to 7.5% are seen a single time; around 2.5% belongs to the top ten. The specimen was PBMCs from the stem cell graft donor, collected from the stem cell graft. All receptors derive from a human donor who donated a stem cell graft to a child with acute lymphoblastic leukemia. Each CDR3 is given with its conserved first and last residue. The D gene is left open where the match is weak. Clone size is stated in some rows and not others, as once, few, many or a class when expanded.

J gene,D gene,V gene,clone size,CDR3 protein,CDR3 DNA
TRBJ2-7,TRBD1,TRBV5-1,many,CASSSTGGNYEQYF,TGCGCCAGCAGCTCGACAGGGGGGAACTACGAGCAGTACTTC
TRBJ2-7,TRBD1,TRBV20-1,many,CSAKDRGPYEQYF,TGCAGTGCTAAGGACAGGGGGCCCTACGAGCAGTACTTC
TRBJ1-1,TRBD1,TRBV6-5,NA,CASSYGQGGTEAFF,TGTGCCAGCAGTTACGGCCAGGGGGGGACTGAAGCTTTCTTT
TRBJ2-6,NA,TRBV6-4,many,CASSDAATGANVLTF,TGTGCCAGCAGTGACGCGGCCACGGGGGCCAACGTCCTGACTTTC
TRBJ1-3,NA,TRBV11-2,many,CASSLGPSSGNTIYF,TGTGCCAGCAGCTTAGGGCCGTCCTCTGGAAACACCATATATTTT
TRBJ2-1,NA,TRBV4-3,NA,CASSHLQGSGNEQFF,TGCGCCAGCAGCCACCTACAGGGTTCGGGCAATGAGCAGTTCTTC
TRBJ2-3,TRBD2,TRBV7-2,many,CASSLRAGSTDTQYF,TGTGCCAGCAGCTTACGAGCGGGGTCTACAGATACGCAGTATTTT
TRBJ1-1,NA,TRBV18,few,CASSPKGSTEAFF,TGTGCCAGCTCACCAAAGGGGAGCACTGAAGCTTTCTTT
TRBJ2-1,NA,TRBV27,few,CASSWGPGPYNEQFF,TGTGCCAGCAGTTGGGGGCCGGGGCCGTACAATGAGCAGTTCTTC
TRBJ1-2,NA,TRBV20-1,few,CSAMNRRYNYGYTF,TGCAGTGCTATGAACAGGCGGTATAACTATGGCTACACCTTC
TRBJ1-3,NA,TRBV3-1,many,CASSQDFSGDRTIYF,TGTGCCAGCAGCCAAGATTTCTCCGGGGACCGCACCATATATTTT
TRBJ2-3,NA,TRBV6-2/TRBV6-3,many,CASSYTRLSTDTQYF,TGTGCCAGCAGTTATACACGACTCAGCACAGATACGCAGTATTTT
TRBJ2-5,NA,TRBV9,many,CASSDGTVETQYF,TGTGCCAGCAGCGACGGGACGGTAGAGACCCAGTACTTC
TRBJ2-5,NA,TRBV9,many,CASSVGATVLETQYF,TGTGCCAGCAGCGTGGGGGCCACCGTCCTAGAGACCCAGTACTTC
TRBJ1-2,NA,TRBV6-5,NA,CASSSSGTNYGYTF,TGTGCCAGCAGTTCCTCCGGGACTAACTATGGCTACACCTTC
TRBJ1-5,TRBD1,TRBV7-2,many,CASSLTGLLGQPQHF,TGTGCCAGCAGCTTGACAGGGTTGTTAGGACAGCCCCAGCATTTT
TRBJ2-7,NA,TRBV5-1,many,CASSLEGVYEQYF,TGCGCCAGCAGCTTGGAAGGAGTGTACGAGCAGTACTTC
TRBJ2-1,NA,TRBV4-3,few,CASSQGASWHNEQFF,TGCGCCAGCAGCCAAGGGGCCAGCTGGCACAATGAGCAGTTCTTC
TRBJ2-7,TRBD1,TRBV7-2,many,CASSHRGPSEQYF,TGTGCCAGCAGCCACAGGGGTCCCTCCGAGCAGTACTTC
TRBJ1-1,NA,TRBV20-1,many,CSARGAVVTEAFF,TGCAGTGCTAGAGGGGCGGTTGTCACTGAAGCTTTCTTT